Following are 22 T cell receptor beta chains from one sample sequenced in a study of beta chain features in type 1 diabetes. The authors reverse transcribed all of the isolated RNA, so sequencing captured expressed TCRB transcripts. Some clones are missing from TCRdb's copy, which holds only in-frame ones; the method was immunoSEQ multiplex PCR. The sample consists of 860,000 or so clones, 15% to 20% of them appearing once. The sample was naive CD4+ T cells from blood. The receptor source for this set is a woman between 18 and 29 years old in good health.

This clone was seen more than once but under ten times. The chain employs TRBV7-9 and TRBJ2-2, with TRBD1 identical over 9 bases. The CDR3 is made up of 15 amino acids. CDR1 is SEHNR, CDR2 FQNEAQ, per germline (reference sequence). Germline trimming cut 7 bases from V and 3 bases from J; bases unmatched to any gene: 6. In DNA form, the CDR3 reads TGTGCCAGCAATACAGGGGGCGGTTACACCGGGGAGCTGTTTTTT. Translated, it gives CASNTGGGYTGELFF. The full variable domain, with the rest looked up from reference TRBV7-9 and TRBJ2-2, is DTGVSQNPRHKITKRGQNVTFRCDPISEHNRLYWYRQTLGQGPEFLTYFQNEAQLEKSRLLSDRFSAERPKGSFSTLEIQRTEQGDSAMYLCASNTGGGYTGELFFGEGSRLTVL.

CDR3 protein: CASSLGTGVYHEQYF. DNA for the CDR3: TGTGCCAGCAGCCTAGGGACAGGGGTGTATCACGAGCAGTACTTC. The rearrangement joins TRBV7-2 to TRBJ2-7, with TRBD1 identical over 10 bases. The CDR3 extends over 15 amino acids. V was clipped by 5 bases and J by 5 bases; unmatched bases: 9. Germline V gene lookup returns CDR1 SGHTA and CDR2 FQGNSA.

The CDR3 bases are TGTGCCAGCAGTTTGACTGGGCCAAACTACGAGCAGTACTTC. It codes for CASSLTGPNYEQYF. This chain links TRBV28 with TRBJ2-7; D gene uncertain. The germline gives CDR1 MDHEN, CDR2 SYDVKM. This CDR3 contains 14 residues. V lost 3 bases and J 3 bases, leaving 12 bases between the germline ends.

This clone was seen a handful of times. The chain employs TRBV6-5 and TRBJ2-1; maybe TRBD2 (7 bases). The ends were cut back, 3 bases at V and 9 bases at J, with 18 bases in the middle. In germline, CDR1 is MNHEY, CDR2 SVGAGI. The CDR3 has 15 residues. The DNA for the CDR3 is TGTGCCAGCAGTTATACTCGCGGGGGCACAAGTGAGCAGTTCTTC. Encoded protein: CASSYTRGGTSEQFF.

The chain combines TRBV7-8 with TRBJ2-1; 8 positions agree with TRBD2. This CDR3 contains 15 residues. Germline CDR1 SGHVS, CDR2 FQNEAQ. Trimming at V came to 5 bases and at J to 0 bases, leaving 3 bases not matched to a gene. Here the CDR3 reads CASSTTSDSYNEQFF. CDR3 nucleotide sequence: TGTGCCAGCAGCACGACTAGCGACTCCTACAATGAGCAGTTCTTC.

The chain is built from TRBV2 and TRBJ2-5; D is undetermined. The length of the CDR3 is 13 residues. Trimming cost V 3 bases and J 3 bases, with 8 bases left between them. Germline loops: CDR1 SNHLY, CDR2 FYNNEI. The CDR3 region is CASSEEIEETQYF. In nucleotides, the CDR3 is TGTGCCAGCAGTGAGGAAATAGAAGAGACCCAGTACTTC.

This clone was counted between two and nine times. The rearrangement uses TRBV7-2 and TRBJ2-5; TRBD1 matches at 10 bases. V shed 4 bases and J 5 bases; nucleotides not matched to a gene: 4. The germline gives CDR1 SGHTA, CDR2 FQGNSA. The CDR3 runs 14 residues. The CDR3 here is CASSYDRGRETQYF. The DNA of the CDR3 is TGTGCCAGCAGCTACGACAGGGGGCGGGAGACCCAGTACTTC.

The CDR3 loop is CASSYSSQTGELFF. In nucleotides, the CDR3 is TGTGCCAGCAGTTACTCGAGTCAAACCGGGGAGCTGTTTTTT. The chain links TRBV6-6 to TRBJ2-2; D uncertain. Trimming pared 0 bases from V and 5 bases from J, leaving 7 bases between. The CDR3 covers 14 residues. Germline V gene sequence: CDR1 MNHNY, CDR2 SVGAGI (reference sequence).

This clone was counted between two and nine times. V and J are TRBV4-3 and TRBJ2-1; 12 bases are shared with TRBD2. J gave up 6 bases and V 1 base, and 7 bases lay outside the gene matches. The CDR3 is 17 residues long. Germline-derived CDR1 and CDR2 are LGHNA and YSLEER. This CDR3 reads CASSQGSLGLAGNEQFF. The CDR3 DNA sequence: TGCGCCAGCAGCCAAGGCAGTTTGGGACTAGCGGGCAATGAGCAGTTCTTC.

For the CDR3, the DNA is TGTGCCACCAGCAGAGATGACAGGGCTGGGACCCAGTACTTC. It yields the protein CATSRDDRAGTQYF. The gene calls are TRBV15 and TRBJ2-5, with 7 nucleotides matching TRBD1. V lost 0 bases, J lost 7 bases, and 5 bases stayed unmatched. The CDR3 loop spans 14 amino acids. Germline V gene sequence: CDR1 LNHNV, CDR2 YYDKDF (reference sequence).

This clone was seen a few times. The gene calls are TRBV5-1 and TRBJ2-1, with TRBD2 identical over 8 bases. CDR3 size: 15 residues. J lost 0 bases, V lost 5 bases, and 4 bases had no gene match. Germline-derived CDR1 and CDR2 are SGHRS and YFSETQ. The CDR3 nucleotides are TGCGCCAGCAGTGGGAGCGGGAGCTCCTACAATGAGCAGTTCTTC. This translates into CASSGSGSSYNEQFF. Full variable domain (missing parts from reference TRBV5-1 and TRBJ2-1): KAGVTQTPRYLIKTRGQQVTLSCSPISGHRSVSWYQQTPGQGLQFLFEYFSETQRNKGNFPGRFSGRQFSNSRSEMNVSTLELGDSALYLCASSGSGSSYNEQFFGPGTRLTVL.

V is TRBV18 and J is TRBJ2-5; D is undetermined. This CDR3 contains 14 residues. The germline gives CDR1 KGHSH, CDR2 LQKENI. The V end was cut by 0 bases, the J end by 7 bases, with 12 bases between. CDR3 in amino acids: CASSPPSLDGTQYF. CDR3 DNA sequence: TGTGCCAGCTCACCACCCTCCCTTGATGGGACCCAGTACTTC. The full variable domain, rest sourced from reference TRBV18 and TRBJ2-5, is NAGVMQNPRHLVRRRGQEARLRCSPMKGHSHVYWYRQLPEEGLKFMVYLQKENIIDESGMPKERFSAEFPKEGPSILRIQQVVRGDSAAYFCASSPPSLDGTQYFGPGTRLLVL.

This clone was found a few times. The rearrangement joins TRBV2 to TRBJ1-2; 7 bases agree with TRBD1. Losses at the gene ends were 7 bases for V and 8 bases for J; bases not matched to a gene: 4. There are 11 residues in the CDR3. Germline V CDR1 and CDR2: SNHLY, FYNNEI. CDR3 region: CASTEDRGYTF. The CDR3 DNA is TGTGCCAGCACCGAGGACAGGGGCTACACCTTC.

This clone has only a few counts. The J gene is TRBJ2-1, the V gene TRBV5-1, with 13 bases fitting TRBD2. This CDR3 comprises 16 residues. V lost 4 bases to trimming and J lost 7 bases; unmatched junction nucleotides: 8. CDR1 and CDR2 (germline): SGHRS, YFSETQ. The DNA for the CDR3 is TGCGCCAGCAGCCTCCGGACTAGCGGGAGTCTTAATGAGCAGTTCTTC. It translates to CASSLRTSGSLNEQFF.

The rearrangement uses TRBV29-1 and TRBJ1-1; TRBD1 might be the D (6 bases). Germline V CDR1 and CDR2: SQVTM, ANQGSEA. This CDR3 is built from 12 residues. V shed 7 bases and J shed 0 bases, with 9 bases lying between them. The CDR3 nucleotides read TGCAGCGGGGGACATCTGAACACTGAAGCTTTCTTT. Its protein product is CSGGHLNTEAFF.

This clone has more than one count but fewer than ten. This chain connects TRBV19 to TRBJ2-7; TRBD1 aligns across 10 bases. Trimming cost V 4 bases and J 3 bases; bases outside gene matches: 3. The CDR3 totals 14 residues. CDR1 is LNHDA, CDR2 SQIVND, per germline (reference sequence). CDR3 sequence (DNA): TGTGCCAGTAGTACTCGGACAGGGGGCTACGAGCAGTACTTC. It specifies CASSTRTGGYEQYF.

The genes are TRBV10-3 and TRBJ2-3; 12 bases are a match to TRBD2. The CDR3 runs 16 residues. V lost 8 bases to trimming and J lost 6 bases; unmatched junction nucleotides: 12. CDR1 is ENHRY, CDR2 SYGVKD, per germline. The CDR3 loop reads CAISGSSGRAADTQYF. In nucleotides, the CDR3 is TGTGCCATCTCCGGGTCTAGCGGGAGGGCAGCGGATACGCAGTATTTT.

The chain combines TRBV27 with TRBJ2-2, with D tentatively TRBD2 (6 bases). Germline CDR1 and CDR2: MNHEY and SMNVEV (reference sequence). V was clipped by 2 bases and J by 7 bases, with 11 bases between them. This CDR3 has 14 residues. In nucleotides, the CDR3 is TGTGCCAGCAGTTTACGGGGGTTAGGCGGGGAGCTGTTTTTT. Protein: CASSLRGLGGELFF.

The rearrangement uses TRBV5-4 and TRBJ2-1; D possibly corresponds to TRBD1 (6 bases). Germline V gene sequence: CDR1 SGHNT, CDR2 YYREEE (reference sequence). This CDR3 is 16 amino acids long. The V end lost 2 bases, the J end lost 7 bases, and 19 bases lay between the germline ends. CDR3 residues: CASSFPQGSEENEQFF. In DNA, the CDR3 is TGTGCCAGCAGCTTTCCCCAGGGGAGTGAAGAAAATGAGCAGTTCTTC.

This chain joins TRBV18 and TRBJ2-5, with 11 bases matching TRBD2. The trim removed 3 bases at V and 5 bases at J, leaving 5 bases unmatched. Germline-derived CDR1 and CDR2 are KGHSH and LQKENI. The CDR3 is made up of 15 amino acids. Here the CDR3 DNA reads TGTGCCAGCTCACCGGGACTAGCGGTGCAGGAGACCCAGTACTTC. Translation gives CASSPGLAVQETQYF.

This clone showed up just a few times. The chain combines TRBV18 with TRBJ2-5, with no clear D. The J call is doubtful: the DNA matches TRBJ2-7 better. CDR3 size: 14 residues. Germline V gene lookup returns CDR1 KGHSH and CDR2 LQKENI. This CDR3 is CASSPRAEAYEQYF. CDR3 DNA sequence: TGTGCCAGCTCACCCAGAGCCGAAGCCTACGAGCAGTACTTC.

For the CDR3, the DNA is TGTGCCAGCAGTTACTCAGGATCCCGGGGAAACACCATATATTTT. As protein: CASSYSGSRGNTIYF. The chain links TRBV6-5 to TRBJ1-3; D is unclear. The CDR3 covers 15 residues. The V end was cut by 0 bases, the J end by 4 bases, with 10 bases between. The germline CDR1 and CDR2 sequences are MNHEY and SVGAGI.